These 17 T cell receptor beta chains originate from one sample sequenced in a study of blood T cells in healthy people across ages. Together with a sample-barcoded 5' primer, a J-beta primer mix was included in a second PCR lasting about 6 to 11 cycles. TCRdb analysed the 5' RACE reads with MiXCR anew, one entry per CDR3 protein. The sample records 1.8 million or so distinct CDR3 sequences, around 42% being singletons. Sequenced sample: blood. These receptors originate from a human donor in good health.

The chain recombines TRBV7-6 with TRBJ1-1, with a weak D call TRBD1 (5 bases). V gave up 0 bases and J gave up 0 bases, with 11 bases separating them. CDR3 size: 16 residues. CDR1 is SGHVS, CDR2 FNYEAQ, per germline. CDR3 in amino acids: CASSLAGGRVNTEAFF. In nucleotides, the CDR3 is TGTGCCAGCAGCTTAGCGGGGGGACGGGTGAACACTGAAGCTTTCTTT.

A remark on this clonotype: One junction end does not reproduce the germline sequence, and a read error may be involved. This sequence joins TRBV12-3 or TRBV12-4 and TRBJ1-2, with D possibly matching TRBD1 (6 bases). The CDR3 is 14 residues long. The CDR3 DNA sequence: TGTGCCTGCAGCTTACAGGGTCCCCTATATGGCTACACCTTC. Amino acid sequence: CACSLQGPLYGYTF.

The chain has TRBV18 and TRBJ2-1; 13 nucleotides align to TRBD2. TRBJ2-7 matches the DNA end more closely, so the J call is doubtful. The CDR3 covers 19 residues. CDR1 KGHSH and CDR2 LQKENI come from the germline V gene. This CDR3 is CASSPRLAGGGSSYNEQYF. As DNA, the CDR3 is TGTGCCAGCTCACCAAGACTAGCGGGGGGCGGGAGCTCCTACAATGAGCAGTACTTC.

The genes are TRBV24-1 and TRBJ2-5; 8 bases line up with TRBD1. The J call could be wrong; TRBJ2-7 is a better fit for the DNA end. Germline CDR1 reads KGHDR; CDR2 reads SFDVKD. CDR3 size: 15 residues. CDR3 nucleotide sequence: TGTGCCACCAGTGACGGACAGGGACCCTTTTACGAGCAGTACTTC. Protein: CATSDGQGPFYEQYF.

The chain employs TRBV7-2 and TRBJ2-3; D is uncertain. Germline V CDR1 and CDR2: SGHTA, FQGNSA. The germline V and J ends were trimmed by 8 bases and 4 bases, with 13 bases remaining between them. CDR3 length equals 13 residues. This chain's CDR3 is CASGLRSADTQYF. CDR3 coding DNA: TGTGCCAGCGGGTTGAGATCCGCAGATACGCAGTATTTT. Combining the CDR3 with reference TRBV7-2 and TRBJ2-3 gives the whole variable domain GAGVSQSPSNKVTEKGKDVELRCDPISGHTALYWYRQSLGQGLEFLIYFQGNSAPDKSGLPSDRFSAERTGGSVSTLTIQRTQQEDSAVYLCASGLRSADTQYFGPGTRLTVL.

This rearrangement joins TRBV4-2 to TRBJ1-2, with TRBD1 identical over 11 bases. The CDR3 covers 17 residues. The germline CDR1 and CDR2 sequences are LGHNA and YNFKEQ. Germline trimming cut 0 bases from V and 5 bases from J; bases unmatched to any gene: 8. The CDR3 is CASSQEGGGQGAYGYTF. For the CDR3, the DNA is TGTGCCAGCAGCCAAGAGGGAGGTGGACAGGGGGCGTATGGCTACACCTTC.

The chain has TRBV19 and TRBJ2-7; possibly TRBD2 for D (5 bases). The CDR3 consists of 13 residues. V lost 3 bases and J lost 2, with 8 bases in between. CDR1 is LNHDA and CDR2 is SQIVND in the germline V gene (reference sequence). CDR3 nucleotides: TGTGCCAGTAGTATTGGGGAGACCTACGAGCAGTACTTC. Amino acid sequence: CASSIGETYEQYF. The whole variable domain, remainder taken from reference TRBV19 and TRBJ2-7, is DGGITQSPKYLFRKEGQNVTLSCEQNLNHDAMYWYRQDPGQGLRLIYYSQIVNDFQKGDIAEGYSVSREKKESFPLTVTSAQKNPTAFYLCASSIGETYEQYFGPGTRLTVT.

The CDR3 loop reads CSVSTGYEQYF. The CDR3 coding sequence is TGCAGCGTTTCAACAGGTTACGAGCAGTACTTC. The genes are TRBV29-1 and TRBJ2-5; TRBD1 is a possible D gene (5 bases). The DNA end is a closer match to TRBJ2-7, so the J assignment may be wrong. The length of the CDR3 is 11 residues. Germline-derived CDR1 and CDR2 are SQVTM and ANQGSEA.

This clonotype has only a few counts. The chain is built from TRBV7-2 and TRBJ2-5; D may match TRBD1 or TRBD2 (5 bases each). The V gene's germline CDR1 is SGHTA and CDR2 FQGNSA. Trimming removed 5 bases at V and 5 bases at J, with 15 bases between. The CDR3 extends over 14 amino acids. CDR3 sequence (DNA): TGTGCCAGCAGCCCCGGGACCCCTTTCGAGACCCAGTACTTC. Amino acid sequence: CASSPGTPFETQYF.

The chain links TRBV12-3 or TRBV12-4 to TRBJ1-2, with TRBD1 matching over 7 bases. The CDR3 contains 15 residues. Trimming removed 5 bases from V and 3 bases from J; junction bases left unmatched: 9. CDR3 in DNA: TGTGCCAGCAGTCCTCCGACAGGGCCCTACTATGGCTACACCTTC. Residues: CASSPPTGPYYGYTF.

This clonotype was seen more than once but under ten times. At one boundary the junction diverges from the germline segment, which might be a read error. The V call is TRBV7-7, the J call TRBJ2-1; D may be TRBD2 (6 bases). This CDR3 has 17 residues. Germline lookup yields CDR1 SSHAT and CDR2 FNYEAQ (reference sequence). The CDR3 loop reads CASSSGLGEGSYNEQFF. The CDR3 DNA is TGTGCTAGCAGCTCGGGACTCGGTGAGGGCTCCTACAATGAGCAGTTCTTC.

This clonotype was observed a handful of times. The rearrangement joins TRBV13 to TRBJ2-1; 12 positions agree with TRBD2. V was clipped by 5 bases and J by 1 base; unmatched bases: 6. This CDR3 has 17 residues. Germline values: CDR1 PRHDT, CDR2 FYEKMQ (reference sequence). The DNA of the CDR3 is TGTGCCAGCAGCCCTCGGACTAGCGGGGAGTCCTACAATGAGCAGTTCTTC. Encoded protein: CASSPRTSGESYNEQFF.

This chain uses TRBV29-1 with TRBJ2-7, with D perhaps TRBD2 (5 bases). The J call may be incorrect, as the DNA end agrees better with TRBJ2-5. This CDR3 comprises 13 residues. Germline V gives CDR1 SQVTM, CDR2 ANQGSEA. The CDR3 DNA sequence: TGCAGCGTTCGGTTACTAGGGTTGGAGACCCAGTACTTC. Protein sequence: CSVRLLGLETQYF.

The chain recombines TRBV10-3 with TRBJ1-2; D ambiguous. Germline CDR1 ENHRY, CDR2 SYGVKD. Trimming stripped 11 bases from V and 8 bases from J, with 21 bases between. The CDR3 totals 13 residues. In nucleotides, the CDR3 is TGTGCCTCTGGAACACCAGAAGCTCAAGGCTACACCTTC. The encoded protein is CASGTPEAQGYTF.

The chain recombines TRBV7-9 with TRBJ1-2; no definite D call. Germline CDR1 reads SEHNR; CDR2 reads FQNEAQ (reference sequence). The CDR3 sequence is 16 residues long. The germline V and J ends were trimmed by 0 bases and 1 base, with 12 bases remaining between them. The CDR3 DNA reads TGTGCCAGCAGCTTAGCGCCTGTAATTGGTAACTATGGCTACACCTTC. Amino acid sequence: CASSLAPVIGNYGYTF.

For the CDR3, the DNA is TGTGCCAGCAGCTTAGATCCAGGGCGCTCCTACAATGAGCAGTTCTTC. Translating gives CASSLDPGRSYNEQFF. The chain combines TRBV7-9 with TRBJ2-1, with a tentative D call TRBD1 (5 bases). This CDR3 contains 16 residues. The V gene's germline CDR1 is SEHNR and CDR2 FQNEAQ (reference sequence). Trimming left V 1 base short and J 0 bases short, with 10 bases between.

DNA for the CDR3: TGTGCCAGCGTCCCCGGGACTAGCTATGAGCAGTTCTTC. Encoded protein: CASVPGTSYEQFF. The rearrangement uses TRBV3-1 and TRBJ2-1, with 9 nucleotides matching TRBD2. Germline V gives CDR1 LGHDT, CDR2 YNNKEL (reference sequence). J lost 8 bases, V lost 8 bases, and 7 bases had no gene match. The CDR3 has 13 amino acids.